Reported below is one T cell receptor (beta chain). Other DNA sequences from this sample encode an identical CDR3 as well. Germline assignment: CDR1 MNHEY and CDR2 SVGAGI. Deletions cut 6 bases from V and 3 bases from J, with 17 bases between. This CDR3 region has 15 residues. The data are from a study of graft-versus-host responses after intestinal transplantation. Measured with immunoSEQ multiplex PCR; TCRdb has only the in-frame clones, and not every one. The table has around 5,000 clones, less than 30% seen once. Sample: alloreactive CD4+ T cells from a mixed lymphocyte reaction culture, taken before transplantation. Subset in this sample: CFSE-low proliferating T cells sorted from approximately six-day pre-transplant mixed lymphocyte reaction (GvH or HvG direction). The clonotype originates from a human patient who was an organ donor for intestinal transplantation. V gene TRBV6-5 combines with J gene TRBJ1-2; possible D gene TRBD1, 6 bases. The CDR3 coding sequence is TGTGCCAGCAGCCCTAGACAGGCGCTTCACTATGGCTACACCTTC. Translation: CASSPRQALHYGYTF.